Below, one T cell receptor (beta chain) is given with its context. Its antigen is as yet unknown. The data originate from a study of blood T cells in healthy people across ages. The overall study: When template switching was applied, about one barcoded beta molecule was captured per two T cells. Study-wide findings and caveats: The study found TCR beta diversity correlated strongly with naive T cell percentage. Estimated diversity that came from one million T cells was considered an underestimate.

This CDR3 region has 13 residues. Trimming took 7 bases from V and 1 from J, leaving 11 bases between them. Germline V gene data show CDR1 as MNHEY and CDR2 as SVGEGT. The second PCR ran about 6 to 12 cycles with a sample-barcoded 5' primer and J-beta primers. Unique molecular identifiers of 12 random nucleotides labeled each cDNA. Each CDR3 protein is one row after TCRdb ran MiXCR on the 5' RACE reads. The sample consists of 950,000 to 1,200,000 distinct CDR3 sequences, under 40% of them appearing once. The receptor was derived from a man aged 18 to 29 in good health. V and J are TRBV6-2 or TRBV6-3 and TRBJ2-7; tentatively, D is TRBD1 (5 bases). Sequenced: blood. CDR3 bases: TGTGCCAGCACCAAGGGGTCGTCCTACGAGCAGTACTTC. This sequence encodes CASTKGSSYEQYF.